The clone carrying this T cell receptor beta chain has only a few counts. The sample comes from a study of blood T cell repertoires in COVID-19. Whole-study context: T cells, B-cell-depleted T cells, or PBMCs provided the cDNA or gDNA that served as material.

As handled by the study authors: Amplification with reference gene primers provided the estimates of nucleated cell counts. Clones were read by immunoSEQ multiplex PCR, and TCRdb kept only the in-frame ones, dropping some. The V and J calls and clone size were taken over from that table, and D and trimming were inferred from the DNA. The sample has 300,000 to 450,000 clones; about four fifths are singletons. The sequence came from a human donor with acute or convalescent COVID-19. The donor label of this sample is uncertain. Sequenced input: peripheral blood.

The CDR3 reads CASSVATSYGYTF. CDR3 in DNA: TGTGCCAGCAGCGTGGCAACATCATATGGCTACACCTTC. The chain recombines TRBV9 with TRBJ1-2; no definite D call. Germline CDR1 SGDLS, CDR2 YYNGEE. Between the trimmed V and J ends, which lost 2 bases and 5 bases, there was a span of 10 bases. The CDR3 extends over 13 amino acids.